These T cell receptor beta chains were read from a single sample in a study of T-cell memory formation after mild COVID-19. One entry per CDR3 protein results from TCRdb running MiXCR on the 5' RACE reads. The sample shows some 350,000 distinct CDR3 sequences, about 16% of them seen only once. The specimen sequenced was PBMCs or a T cell subset sorted from them (not recorded which). The receptor set was obtained from a man aged 18 to 35 who had mild COVID-19 (a few samples of this study predate the infection). Cell type and time point are not known. Each CDR3 is given with its conserved first and last residue. Each record gives: clone size, V gene, J gene, D gene, CDR3 DNA, CDR3 protein. The D gene is left open where the match is weak. Some rows have no size entry. The others give once, few or many, or a class for an expanded clone.

>NA|TRBV3-1|TRBJ1-2|NA
TGTGCCAGCAGCCAAGGGGGGCTAGGGGGCTACACCTTC
CASSQGGLGGYTF
>few|TRBV19|TRBJ1-1|NA
TGTGCCACCAAGGACAGACAGAACACTGAAGCTTTCTTT
CATKDRQNTEAFF
>few|TRBV27|TRBJ2-7|NA
TGTGCCAGCAGTTTAGCGGGCGGGGGCTTATATTACGAGCAGTACTTC
CASSLAGGGLYYEQYF
>few|TRBV7-3|TRBJ1-1|NA
TGTGCCAGCAGCACAAGGTGGGGCACTGAAGCTTTCTTT
CASSTRWGTEAFF
>few|TRBV7-9|TRBJ2-3|TRBD2
TGTGCCAGCAGCTTTACCGGGACTAGCTTGGATACGCAGTATTTT
CASSFTGTSLDTQYF
>NA|TRBV6-4|TRBJ2-3|TRBD2
TGTGCCAGCAGTGACTCGCGGGGGGGCGATACGCAGTATTTT
CASSDSRGGDTQYF
>NA|TRBV2|TRBJ2-1|NA
TGTGCCAGCAGTGAGGTTTCTAGCGTCTACAATGAGCAGTTCTTC
CASSEVSSVYNEQFF
>NA|TRBV5-1|TRBJ1-1|TRBD1
TGCGCCAGCAGCGGCGCCTGGACAGGGAGGGCTGAAGCTTTCTTT
CASSGAWTGRAEAFF
>many|TRBV6-2/TRBV6-3|TRBJ2-3|TRBD2
TGTGCCAGCAGTTACGGGACTAGCTTCGCGGCGCAGTATTTT
CASSYGTSFAAQYF
>few|TRBV12-5|TRBJ1-5|NA
TGTGCTAGTGGTTGGGACAAGGCCCAGCCCCAGCATTTT
CASGWDKAQPQHF
>few|TRBV29-1|TRBJ2-3|TRBD2
TGCAGCGACGCTAGCGGTCCTAGCACAGATACGCAGTATTTT
CSDASGPSTDTQYF
>NA|TRBV29-1|TRBJ2-1|NA
TGCAGCGTTTTGCGACCTTTCTACAATGAGCAGTTCTTC
CSVLRPFYNEQFF
>NA|TRBV28|TRBJ1-1|TRBD1
TGTGCCAGCAGTTTCTACAGGGGGCCGGGCACTGAAGCTTTCTTT
CASSFYRGPGTEAFF
>NA|TRBV7-9|TRBJ2-6|NA
TGTGCCAGCAGGTCCGTTATGGGGGCCAACGTCCTGACTTTC
CASRSVMGANVLTF
>NA|TRBV11-2|TRBJ2-7|TRBD1
TGTGCCAGCAGCTTCGGACAGGGGAGCTCCTACGAGCAGTACTTC
CASSFGQGSSYEQYF
>many|TRBV12-3/TRBV12-4|TRBJ2-5|TRBD1
TGTGCCAGCAGTAGGACACAGGGGGCAGTTAGGGAGACCCAGTACTTC
CASSRTQGAVRETQYF
>NA|TRBV18|TRBJ2-5|TRBD1
TGTGCCAGCTCACCAAGGGACAGAGAGACCCAGTACTTC
CASSPRDRETQYF
>many|TRBV5-5|TRBJ2-7|NA
TGTGCCAGCAGCCTCACCTCCTACGAGCAGTACTTC
CASSLTSYEQYF
>few|TRBV11-2|TRBJ2-5|NA
TGTGCCACCTCAACGGGGCTGCAAGAGACCCAGTACTTC
CATSTGLQETQYF
>few|TRBV11-2|TRBJ2-3|TRBD2
TGTGCCAGCAGCCCTAGCGGGGGGGTACCCACAGATACGCAGTATTTT
CASSPSGGVPTDTQYF
>NA|TRBV19|TRBJ1-1|NA
TGTGCCAGTAGTATACCGGGGAACACTGAAGCTTTCTTT
CASSIPGNTEAFF
>NA|TRBV7-2|TRBJ1-5|NA
TGTGCCAGCAGCTTAAACGGGTATAGCAATCAGCCCCAGCATTTT
CASSLNGYSNQPQHF
>NA|TRBV12-3/TRBV12-4|TRBJ2-5|TRBD2
TGTGCCAGCAGTCCGTCTAGCGGGGAAGAGACCCAGTACTTC
CASSPSSGEETQYF
>NA|TRBV7-9|TRBJ1-6|TRBD1
TGTGCCAGCAGTCACTCGGACAGGGCTGGATCACCCCTCCACTTT
CASSHSDRAGSPLHF
>few|TRBV5-4|TRBJ1-2|NA
TGTGCCAGCAGCTTAGGCGCAGGAGCTAACTATGGCTACACCTTC
CASSLGAGANYGYTF
>few|TRBV15|TRBJ2-5|NA
TGTGCCACCAGCAGAGTTGAGGAAGCTGGGACCCAGTACTTC
CATSRVEEAGTQYF
>few|TRBV18|TRBJ2-3|TRBD2
TGTGCCAGCTCACCATTAGCGGGGGGGCCGAGCACAGATACGCAGTATTTT
CASSPLAGGPSTDTQYF
>few|TRBV7-9|TRBJ1-1|NA
TGTGCCAGCACCCAGGGAGAAGGGAACACTGAAGCTTTCTTT
CASTQGEGNTEAFF
>NA|TRBV7-3|TRBJ2-2|TRBD1
TGTGCCAGCAGCTTAAATGGGGGACAGGTCGCCGGGGAGCTGTTTTTT
CASSLNGGQVAGELFF
>NA|TRBV4-2|TRBJ2-7|TRBD2
TGTGCCAGCAGCCAAGGGCTAGCGGGGACCGAGCAGTACTTC
CASSQGLAGTEQYF
>few|TRBV6-6|TRBJ1-2|NA
TGTGCCAGCAACAGGGATGGCTACACCTTC
CASNRDGYTF
>few|TRBV6-5|TRBJ2-5|NA
TGTGCCAGCAGTTACGACTACGGGACCCAGTACTTC
CASSYDYGTQYF
>NA|TRBV5-1|TRBJ2-5|NA
TGCGCCAGCAGCTTCTCCGGAAGCCAGTACTTC
CASSFSGSQYF
>NA|TRBV11-2|TRBJ2-3|NA
TGTGCCAGCAGCTCCGTCGGAGGGTCAGATACGCAGTATTTT
CASSSVGGSDTQYF
>NA|TRBV4-1|TRBJ2-4|NA
TGCGCCAGCAGCCAAGACGGGCAGGCCCTAGCCAAAAACATTCAGTACTTC
CASSQDGQALAKNIQYF
>NA|TRBV20-1|TRBJ2-7|NA
TGCAGTGCCTGGACAGCATACGAGCAGTACTTC
CSAWTAYEQYF
>NA|TRBV6-4|TRBJ2-1|NA
TGTGCCAGCAGTCCCGACGGGCTCTACCTCATCAATGAGCAGTTCTTC
CASSPDGLYLINEQFF
>few|TRBV28|TRBJ1-5|NA
TGTGCCAGCAAGGTTCTGATTAATAGCAATCAGCCCCAGCATTTT
CASKVLINSNQPQHF
>few|TRBV5-1|TRBJ2-1|NA
TGCGCCAGCAGCTCCAGCCAACCGTCGATTGTGGATGAGCAGTTCTTC
CASSSSQPSIVDEQFF
>many|TRBV12-3/TRBV12-4|TRBJ2-5|NA
TGTGCCAGCAGTTTCAGCGAGTACCAAGAGACCCAGTACTTC
CASSFSEYQETQYF
>few|TRBV15|TRBJ2-2|NA
TGTGCCACCAGCGTCGACTTAGTCGCGAACACCGGGGAGCTGTTTTTT
CATSVDLVANTGELFF
>few|TRBV4-1|TRBJ1-5|NA
TGCGCCAGCAGCCAAGAACTCAGCCCGAGCAATCAGCCCCAGCATTTT
CASSQELSPSNQPQHF
>NA|TRBV7-9|TRBJ1-2|NA
TGTGCCAGCAGCCCACTCGGGGGGTATGGCTACACCTTC
CASSPLGGYGYTF
>NA|TRBV4-2|TRBJ1-2|NA
TGTGCCAGCAGCCAAGAAGAGACAGGACTCAACTATGGCTACACCTTC
CASSQEETGLNYGYTF
>few|TRBV6-5|TRBJ2-3|NA
TGTGCCAGCAGTCACTACAGGGTTGGCACAGATACGCAGTATTTT
CASSHYRVGTDTQYF
>few|TRBV4-3|TRBJ2-1|NA
TGCGCCAGCAGCCAAGAAGGACTCCAGTACAATGAGCAGTTCTTC
CASSQEGLQYNEQFF